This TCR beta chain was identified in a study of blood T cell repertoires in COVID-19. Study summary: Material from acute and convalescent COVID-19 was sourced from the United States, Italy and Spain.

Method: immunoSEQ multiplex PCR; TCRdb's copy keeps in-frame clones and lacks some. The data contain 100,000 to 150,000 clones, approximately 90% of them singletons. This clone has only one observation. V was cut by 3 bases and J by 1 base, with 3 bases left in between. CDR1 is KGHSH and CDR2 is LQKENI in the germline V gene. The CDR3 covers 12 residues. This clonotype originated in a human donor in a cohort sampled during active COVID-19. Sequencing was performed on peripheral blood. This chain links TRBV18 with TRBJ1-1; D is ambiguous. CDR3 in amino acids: CASSPRNTEAFF. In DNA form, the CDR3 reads TGTGCCAGCTCACCCAGGAACACTGAAGCTTTCTTT.